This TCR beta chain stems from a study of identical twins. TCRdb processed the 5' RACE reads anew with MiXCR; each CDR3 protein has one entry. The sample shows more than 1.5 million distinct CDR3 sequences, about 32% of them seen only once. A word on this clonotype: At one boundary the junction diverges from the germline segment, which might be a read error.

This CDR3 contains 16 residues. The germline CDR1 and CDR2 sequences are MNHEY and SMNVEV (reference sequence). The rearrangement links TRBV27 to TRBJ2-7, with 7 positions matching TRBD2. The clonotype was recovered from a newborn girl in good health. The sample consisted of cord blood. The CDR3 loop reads CAGSSTVQRGSYEQYF. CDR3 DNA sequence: TGTGCCGGCAGTTCCACCGTCCAGCGGGGAAGCTACGAGCAGTACTTC.